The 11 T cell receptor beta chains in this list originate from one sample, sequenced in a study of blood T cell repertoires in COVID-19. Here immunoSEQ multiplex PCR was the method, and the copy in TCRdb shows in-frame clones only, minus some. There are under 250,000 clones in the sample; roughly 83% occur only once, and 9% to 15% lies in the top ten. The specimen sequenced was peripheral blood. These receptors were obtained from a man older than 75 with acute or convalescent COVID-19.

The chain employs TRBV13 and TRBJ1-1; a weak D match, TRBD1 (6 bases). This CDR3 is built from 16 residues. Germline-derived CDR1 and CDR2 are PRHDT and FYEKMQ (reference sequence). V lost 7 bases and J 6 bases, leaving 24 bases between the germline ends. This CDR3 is CASIMRQGGVRAEAFF. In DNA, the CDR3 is TGTGCCAGCATTATGAGACAAGGGGGAGTTAGGGCTGAAGCTTTCTTT.

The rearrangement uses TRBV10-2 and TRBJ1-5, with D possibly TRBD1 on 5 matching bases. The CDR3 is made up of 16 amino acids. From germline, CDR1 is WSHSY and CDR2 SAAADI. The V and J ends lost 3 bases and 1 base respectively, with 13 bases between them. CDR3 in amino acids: CASSEWGELSNQPQHF. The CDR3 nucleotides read TGCGCCAGCAGTGAATGGGGCGAGTTGAGCAATCAGCCCCAGCATTTT.

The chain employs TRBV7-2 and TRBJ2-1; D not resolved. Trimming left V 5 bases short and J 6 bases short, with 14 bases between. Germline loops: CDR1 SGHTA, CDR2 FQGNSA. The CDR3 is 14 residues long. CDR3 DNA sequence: TGTGCCAGCAGCGAGGCACTCCCTGCCAATGAGCAGTTCTTC. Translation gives CASSEALPANEQFF.

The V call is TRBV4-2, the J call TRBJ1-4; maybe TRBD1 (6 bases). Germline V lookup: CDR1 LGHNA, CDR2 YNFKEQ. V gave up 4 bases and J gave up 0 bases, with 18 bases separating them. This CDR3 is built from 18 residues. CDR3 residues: CASSLLDRSSATNEKLFF. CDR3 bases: TGTGCCAGCAGCCTCCTGGACAGATCTAGTGCAACTAATGAAAAACTGTTTTTT.

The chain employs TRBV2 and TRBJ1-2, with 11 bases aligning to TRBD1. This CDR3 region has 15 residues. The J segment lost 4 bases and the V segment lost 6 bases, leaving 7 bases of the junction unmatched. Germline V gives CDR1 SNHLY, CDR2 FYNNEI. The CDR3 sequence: CASRDRTGGRYGYTF. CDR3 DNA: TGTGCCAGCAGGGACCGGACAGGGGGCCGCTATGGCTACACCTTC.

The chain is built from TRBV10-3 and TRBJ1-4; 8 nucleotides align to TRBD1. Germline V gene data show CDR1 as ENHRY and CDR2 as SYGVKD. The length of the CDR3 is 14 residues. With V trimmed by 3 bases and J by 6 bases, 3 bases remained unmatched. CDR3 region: CAISDGQGYEKLFF. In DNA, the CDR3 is TGTGCCATCAGTGATGGACAGGGATATGAAAAACTGTTTTTT.

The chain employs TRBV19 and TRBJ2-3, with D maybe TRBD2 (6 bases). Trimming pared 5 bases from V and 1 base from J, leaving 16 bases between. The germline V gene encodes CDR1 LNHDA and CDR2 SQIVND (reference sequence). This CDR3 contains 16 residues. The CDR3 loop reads CASSSSGGRRTDTQYF. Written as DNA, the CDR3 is TGTGCCAGTAGTTCCTCCGGAGGGCGACGCACAGATACGCAGTATTTT.

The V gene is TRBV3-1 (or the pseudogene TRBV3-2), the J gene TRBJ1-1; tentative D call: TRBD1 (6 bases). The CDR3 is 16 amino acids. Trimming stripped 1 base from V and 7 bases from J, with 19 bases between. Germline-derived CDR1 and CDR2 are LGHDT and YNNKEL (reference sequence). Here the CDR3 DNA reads TGTGCCAGCAGCCAAGGGGGTCTTCAGGGGATAGTTGAAGCTTTCTTT. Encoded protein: CASSQGGLQGIVEAFF.

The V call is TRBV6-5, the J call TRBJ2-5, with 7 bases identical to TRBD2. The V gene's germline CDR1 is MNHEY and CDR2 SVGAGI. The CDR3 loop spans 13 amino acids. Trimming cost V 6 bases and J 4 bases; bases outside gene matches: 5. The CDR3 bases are TGTGCCAGCAGGACTAGCTTAAGAGAGACCCAGTACTTC. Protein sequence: CASRTSLRETQYF.

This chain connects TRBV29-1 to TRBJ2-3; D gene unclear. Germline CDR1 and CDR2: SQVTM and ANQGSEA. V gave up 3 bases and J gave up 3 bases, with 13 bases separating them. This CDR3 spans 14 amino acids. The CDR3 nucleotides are TGCAGCGTTGAGCCCCGCCTGCGGACAGATACGCAGTATTTT. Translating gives CSVEPRLRTDTQYF.

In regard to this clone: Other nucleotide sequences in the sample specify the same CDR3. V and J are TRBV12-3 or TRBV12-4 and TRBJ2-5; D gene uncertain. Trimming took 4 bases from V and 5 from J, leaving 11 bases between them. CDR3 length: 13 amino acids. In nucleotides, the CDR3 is TGTGCCAGCAGTTCCCTGAGAGCGGAGACCCAGTACTTC. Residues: CASSSLRAETQYF.